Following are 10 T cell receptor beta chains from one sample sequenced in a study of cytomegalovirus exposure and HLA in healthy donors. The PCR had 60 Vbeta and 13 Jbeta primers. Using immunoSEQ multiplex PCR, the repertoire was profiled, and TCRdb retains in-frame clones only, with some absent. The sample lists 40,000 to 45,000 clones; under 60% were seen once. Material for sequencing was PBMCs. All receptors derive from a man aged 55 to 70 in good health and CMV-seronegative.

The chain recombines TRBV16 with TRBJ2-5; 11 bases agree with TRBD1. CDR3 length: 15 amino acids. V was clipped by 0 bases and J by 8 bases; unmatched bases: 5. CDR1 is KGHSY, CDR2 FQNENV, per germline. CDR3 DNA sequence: TGTGCCAGCAGCCAATCCGGGGACAGGGGGTCTACCCAGTACTTC. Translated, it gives CASSQSGDRGSTQYF.

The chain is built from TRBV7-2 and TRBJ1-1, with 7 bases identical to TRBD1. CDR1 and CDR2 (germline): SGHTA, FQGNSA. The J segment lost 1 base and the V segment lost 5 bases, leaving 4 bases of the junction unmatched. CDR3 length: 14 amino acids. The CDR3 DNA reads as TGTGCCAGCAGCACCCGACAGGGGAACACTGAAGCTTTCTTT. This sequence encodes CASSTRQGNTEAFF.

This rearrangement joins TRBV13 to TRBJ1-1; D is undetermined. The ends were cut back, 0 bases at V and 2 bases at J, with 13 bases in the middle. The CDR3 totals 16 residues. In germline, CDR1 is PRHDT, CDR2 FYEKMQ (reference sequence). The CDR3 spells CASSLGPSRFNTEAFF. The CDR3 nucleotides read TGTGCCAGCAGCTTAGGCCCAAGCAGGTTTAACACTGAAGCTTTCTTT.

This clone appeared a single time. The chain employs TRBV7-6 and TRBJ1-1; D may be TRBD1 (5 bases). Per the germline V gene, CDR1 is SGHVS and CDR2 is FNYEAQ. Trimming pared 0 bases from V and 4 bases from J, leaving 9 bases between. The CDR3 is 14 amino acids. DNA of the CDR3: TGTGCCAGCAGCTTAGCGGCAAGGGGCACTGAAGCTTTCTTT. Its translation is CASSLAARGTEAFF.

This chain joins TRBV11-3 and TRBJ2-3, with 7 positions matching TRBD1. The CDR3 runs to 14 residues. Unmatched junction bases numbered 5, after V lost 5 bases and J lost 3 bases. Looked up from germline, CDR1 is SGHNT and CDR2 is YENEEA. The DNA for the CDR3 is TGTGCCAGCAGCCCGGACAGGATAACAGATACGCAGTATTTT. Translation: CASSPDRITDTQYF. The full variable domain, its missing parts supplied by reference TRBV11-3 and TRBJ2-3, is EAGVVQSPRYKIIEKKQPVAFWCNPISGHNTLYWYLQNLGQGPELLIRYENEEAVDDSQLPKDRFSAERLKGVDSTLKIQPAELGDSAVYLCASSPDRITDTQYFGPGTRLTVL.

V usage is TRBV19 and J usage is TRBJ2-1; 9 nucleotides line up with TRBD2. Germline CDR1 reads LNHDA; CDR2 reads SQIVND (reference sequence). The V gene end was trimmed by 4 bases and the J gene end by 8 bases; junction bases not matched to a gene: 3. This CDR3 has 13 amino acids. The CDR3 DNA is TGTGCCAGTAGTACGGGACTAGCTCATGAGCAGTTCTTC. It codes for CASSTGLAHEQFF. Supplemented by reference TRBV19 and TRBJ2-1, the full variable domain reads DGGITQSPKYLFRKEGQNVTLSCEQNLNHDAMYWYRQDPGQGLRLIYYSQIVNDFQKGDIAEGYSVSREKKESFPLTVTSAQKNPTAFYLCASSTGLAHEQFFGPGTRLTVL.

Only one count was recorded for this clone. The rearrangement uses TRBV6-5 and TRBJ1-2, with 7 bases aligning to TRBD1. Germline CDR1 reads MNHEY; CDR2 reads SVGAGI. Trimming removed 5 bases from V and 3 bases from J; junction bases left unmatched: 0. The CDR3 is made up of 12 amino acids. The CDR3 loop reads CASSGTDYGYTF. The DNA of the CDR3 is TGTGCCAGCAGTGGGACAGACTATGGCTACACCTTC.

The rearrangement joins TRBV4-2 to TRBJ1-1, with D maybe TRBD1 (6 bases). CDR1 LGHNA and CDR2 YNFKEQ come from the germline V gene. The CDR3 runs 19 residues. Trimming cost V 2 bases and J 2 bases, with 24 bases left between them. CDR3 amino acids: CASSQLLRRGRGLNTEAFF. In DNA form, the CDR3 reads TGTGCCAGCAGCCAACTCTTACGGCGGGGCAGGGGACTAAACACTGAAGCTTTCTTT.

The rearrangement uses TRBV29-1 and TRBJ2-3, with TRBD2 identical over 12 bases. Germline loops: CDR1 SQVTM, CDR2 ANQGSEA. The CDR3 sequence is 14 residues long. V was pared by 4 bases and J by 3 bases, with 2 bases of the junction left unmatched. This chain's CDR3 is CSVGTSGRTDTQYF. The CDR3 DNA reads TGCAGCGTTGGCACTAGCGGGAGGACAGATACGCAGTATTTT.

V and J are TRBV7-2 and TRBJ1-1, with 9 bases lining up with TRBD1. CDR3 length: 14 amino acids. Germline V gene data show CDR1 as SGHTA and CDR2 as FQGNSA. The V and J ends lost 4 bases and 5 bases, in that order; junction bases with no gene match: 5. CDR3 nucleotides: TGTGCCAGCAGCTCCGACAGGGGGGAAACTGAAGCTTTCTTT. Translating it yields CASSSDRGETEAFF.